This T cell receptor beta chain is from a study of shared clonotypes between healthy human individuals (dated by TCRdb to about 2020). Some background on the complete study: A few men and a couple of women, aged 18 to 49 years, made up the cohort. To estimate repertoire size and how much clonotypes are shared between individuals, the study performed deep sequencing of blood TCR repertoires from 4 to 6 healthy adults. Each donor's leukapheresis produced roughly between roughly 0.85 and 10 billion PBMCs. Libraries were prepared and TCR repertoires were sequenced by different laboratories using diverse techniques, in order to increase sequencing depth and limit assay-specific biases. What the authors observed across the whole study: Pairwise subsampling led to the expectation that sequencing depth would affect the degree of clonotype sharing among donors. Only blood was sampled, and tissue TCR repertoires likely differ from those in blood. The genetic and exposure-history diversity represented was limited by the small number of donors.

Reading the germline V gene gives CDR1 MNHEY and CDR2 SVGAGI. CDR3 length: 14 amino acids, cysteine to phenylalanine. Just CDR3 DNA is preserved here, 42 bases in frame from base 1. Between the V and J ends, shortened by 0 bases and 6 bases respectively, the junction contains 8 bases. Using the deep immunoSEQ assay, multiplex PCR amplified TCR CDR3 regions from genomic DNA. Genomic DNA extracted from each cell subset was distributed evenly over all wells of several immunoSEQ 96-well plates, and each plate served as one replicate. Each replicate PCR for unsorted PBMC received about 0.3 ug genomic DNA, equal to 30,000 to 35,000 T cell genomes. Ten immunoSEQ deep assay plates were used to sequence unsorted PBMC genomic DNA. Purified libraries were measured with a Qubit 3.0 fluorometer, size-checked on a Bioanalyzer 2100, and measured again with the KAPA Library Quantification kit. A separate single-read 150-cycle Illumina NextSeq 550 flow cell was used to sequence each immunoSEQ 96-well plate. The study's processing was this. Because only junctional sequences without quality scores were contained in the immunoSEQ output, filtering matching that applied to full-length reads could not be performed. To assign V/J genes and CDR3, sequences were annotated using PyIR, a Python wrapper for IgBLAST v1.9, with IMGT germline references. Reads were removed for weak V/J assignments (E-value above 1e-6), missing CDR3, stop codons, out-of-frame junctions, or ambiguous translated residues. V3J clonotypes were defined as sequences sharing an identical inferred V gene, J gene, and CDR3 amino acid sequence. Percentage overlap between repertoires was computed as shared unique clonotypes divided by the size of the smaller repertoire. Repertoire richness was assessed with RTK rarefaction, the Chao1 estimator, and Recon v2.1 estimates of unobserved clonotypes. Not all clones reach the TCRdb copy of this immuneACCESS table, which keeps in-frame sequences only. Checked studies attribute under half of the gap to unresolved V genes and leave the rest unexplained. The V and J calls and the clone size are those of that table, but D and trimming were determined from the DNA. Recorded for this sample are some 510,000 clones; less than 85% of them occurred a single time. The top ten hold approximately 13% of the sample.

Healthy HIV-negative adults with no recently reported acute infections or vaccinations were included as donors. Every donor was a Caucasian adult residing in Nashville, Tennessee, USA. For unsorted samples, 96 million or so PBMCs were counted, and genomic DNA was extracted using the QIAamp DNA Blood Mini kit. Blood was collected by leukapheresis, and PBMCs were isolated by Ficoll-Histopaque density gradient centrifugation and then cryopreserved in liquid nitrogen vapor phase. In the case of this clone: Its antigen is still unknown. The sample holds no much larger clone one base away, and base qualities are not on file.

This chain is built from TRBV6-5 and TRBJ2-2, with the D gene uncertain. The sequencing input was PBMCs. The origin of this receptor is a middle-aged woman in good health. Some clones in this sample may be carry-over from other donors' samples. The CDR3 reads CASSYSKVAGELFF. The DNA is TGTGCCAGCAGTTACTCGAAAGTGGCCGGGGAGCTGTTTTTT.